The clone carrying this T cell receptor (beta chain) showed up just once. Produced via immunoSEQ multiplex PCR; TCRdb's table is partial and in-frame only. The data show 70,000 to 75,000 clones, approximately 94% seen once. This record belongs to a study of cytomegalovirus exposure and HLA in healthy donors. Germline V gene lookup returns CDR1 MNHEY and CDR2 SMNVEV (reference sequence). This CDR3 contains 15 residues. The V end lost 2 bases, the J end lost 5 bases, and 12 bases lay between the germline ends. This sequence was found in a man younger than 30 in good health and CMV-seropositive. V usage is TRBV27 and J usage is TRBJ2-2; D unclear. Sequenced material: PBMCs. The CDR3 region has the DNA TGTGCCAGCAGTTTAGGGTCCCCGAGGACCGGGGAGCTGTTTTTT. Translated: CASSLGSPRTGELFF.